This T cell receptor beta chain was sequenced during a study of T cells in localized non-small cell lung cancer. Study results and limitations: Longer survival (overall) was linked to higher T cell density in blood.

The repertoire was sequenced with immunoSEQ multiplex PCR; TCRdb's copy has only in-frame clones and lacks some. The table lists some 15,000 clones, over 70% of them singletons, with about 31% in the top ten. CDR1 and CDR2 from the germline V gene are SQVTM and ANQGSEA. The V end lost 7 bases, the J end lost 2 bases, and 15 bases lay between the germline ends. The CDR3 is 13 amino acids. A note on this clone: What it binds is unknown.

The chain employs TRBV29-1 and TRBJ2-7, with D uncertain. This receptor was obtained from a male donor at least 60 years old with stage I lung adenocarcinoma. The material sequenced was peripheral blood, taken before any cancer treatment. In DNA, the CDR3 is TGCAGCGGAGCATTCTCGGAACCCTACGAGCAGTACTTC. It codes for CSGAFSEPYEQYF.